One sample yielded the 32 T cell receptor beta chains listed below, sequenced in a study of shared clonotypes between healthy human individuals. Cells designated naive CD8 were CD45RO-negative and were positively selected for CCR7, with terminally differentiated effector memory CD45RA+ cells excluded. Generated by immunoSEQ multiplex PCR, the TCRdb table keeps only in-frame clones and is missing some. The table has millions of clones, roughly 94% seen once; the top ten hold 0.9% to 1.4%. The specimen was naive CD8+ T cells sorted from blood. Receptors were obtained from a man younger than 35 in good health.

The rearrangement links TRBV10-3 to TRBJ1-6; 9 nucleotides agree with TRBD1. CDR1 and CDR2 (germline): ENHRY, SYGVKD. Trimming took 0 bases from V and 3 from J; bases not matched to a gene: 3. The CDR3 is made up of 17 amino acids. Here the CDR3 reads CAISESGQGIYNSPLHF. The CDR3 DNA reads TGTGCCATCAGTGAGTCTGGACAGGGGATCTATAATTCACCCCTCCACTTT.

The chain links TRBV6-5 to TRBJ2-7; D is perhaps TRBD2 (5 bases). The germline V gene encodes CDR1 MNHEY and CDR2 SVGAGI. Trimming took 6 bases from V and 2 from J, leaving 14 bases between them. This CDR3 has 14 residues. The CDR3, as DNA: TGTGCCAGCAGAAGCGAGGGATCGCCCTACGAGCAGTACTTC. It encodes CASRSEGSPYEQYF.

V is TRBV4-1 and J is TRBJ1-1, with 12 bases matching TRBD1. The CDR3 is 15 residues long. Germline lookup yields CDR1 MGHRA and CDR2 YSYEKL. V gave up 0 bases and J gave up 8 bases; unmatched junction bases: 4. The CDR3 DNA follows: TGCGCCAGCAGCCAAGAGGGGACAGGGGGCCTGGAAGCTTTCTTT. It translates to CASSQEGTGGLEAFF.

Remarks on this clone: Other DNA sequences in the sample encode the same CDR3. The chain couples TRBV5-6 to TRBJ2-2; D not resolved. Germline V gene lookup returns CDR1 SGHDT and CDR2 YYEEEE. Between the trimmed V and J ends, which lost 0 bases and 0 bases, there was a span of 3 bases. The CDR3 spans 14 residues. The chain's CDR3 is CASSLVSNTGELFF. CDR3 nucleotides: TGTGCCAGCAGCTTGGTCTCGAACACCGGGGAGCTGTTTTTT.

This rearrangement joins TRBV30 to TRBJ2-1, with 13 positions matching TRBD2. CDR1 and CDR2 (germline): GTSNPN, SVGIG (reference sequence). J lost 2 bases, V lost 3 bases, and 7 bases had no gene match. The CDR3 sequence is 17 residues long. This CDR3 is CAWRGTSGTLAYNEQFF. Written as DNA, the CDR3 is TGTGCCTGGAGAGGGACTAGCGGGACCTTAGCCTACAATGAGCAGTTCTTC.

The genes are TRBV6-1 and TRBJ1-4; weak D call: TRBD1 (6 bases). V was pared by 5 bases and J by 4 bases, with 14 bases between. This CDR3 comprises 15 residues. Germline V CDR1 and CDR2: MNHNS, SASEGT. CDR3: CASSRADRSNEKLFF. CDR3 nucleotides: TGTGCCAGCAGTCGAGCCGACAGGAGTAATGAAAAACTGTTTTTT.

The chain couples TRBV9 to TRBJ1-1, with D tentatively TRBD1 (6 bases). Germline assignment: CDR1 SGDLS and CDR2 YYNGEE. There are 14 residues in the CDR3. Trimming left V 3 bases short and J 3 bases short, with 12 bases between. The CDR3 DNA reads as TGTGCCAGCAGCGCCAGGGGTTTTGACACTGAAGCTTTCTTT. It yields the protein CASSARGFDTEAFF.

The chain uses TRBV4-3 and TRBJ2-5; D might be TRBD1 (6 bases). In germline, CDR1 is LGHNA, CDR2 YSLEER. The CDR3 has 14 amino acids. V was pared by 4 bases and J by 5 bases, with 14 bases between. The CDR3 protein is CASSPTGIRETQYF. CDR3 coding DNA: TGCGCCAGCAGCCCTACAGGGATTCGGGAGACCCAGTACTTC.

The chain links TRBV2 to TRBJ2-2, with a possible D match to TRBD2 (6 bases). CDR3 length equals 17 residues. CDR1 SNHLY and CDR2 FYNNEI come from the germline V gene. The V gene lost 7 bases and the J gene lost 4 bases, with 22 bases spanning the gap. In DNA, the CDR3 is TGTGCCAGCAATTTAGCGGAGATGAACCGCGGCACCGGGGAGCTGTTTTTT. Translated, it gives CASNLAEMNRGTGELFF. Full variable domain (remainder filled in from reference TRBV2 and TRBJ2-2): EPEVTQTPSHQVTQMGQEVILRCVPISNHLYFYWYRQILGQKVEFLVSFYNNEISEKSEIFDDQFSVERPDGSNFTLKIRSTKLEDSAMYFCASNLAEMNRGTGELFFGEGSRLTVL.

The V call is TRBV13, the J call TRBJ2-7; 7 bases map to TRBD1. V lost 4 bases to trimming and J lost 7 bases; unmatched junction nucleotides: 1. Germline V CDR1 and CDR2: PRHDT, FYEKMQ (reference sequence). This CDR3 is built from 11 residues. CDR3 protein: CASSWTGEQYF. CDR3 nucleotide sequence: TGTGCCAGCAGCTGGACAGGAGAGCAGTACTTC.

The rearrangement links TRBV28 to TRBJ2-3; 9 nucleotides line up with TRBD1. This CDR3 comprises 15 residues. The J segment lost 2 bases and the V segment lost 6 bases, leaving 6 bases of the junction unmatched. Germline loops: CDR1 MDHEN, CDR2 SYDVKM. DNA for the CDR3: TGTGCCAGCAGCTCGGACAGGGGATTCACAGATACGCAGTATTTT. Amino acids: CASSSDRGFTDTQYF. Full variable domain (rest looked up from reference TRBV28 and TRBJ2-3): DVKVTQSSRYLVKRTGEKVFLECVQDMDHENMFWYRQDPGLGLRLIYFSYDVKMKEKGDIPEGYSVSREKKERFSLILESASTNQTSMYLCASSSDRGFTDTQYFGPGTRLTVL.

Of note for this clone: Given the absence of the conserved phenylalanine or tryptophan at the CDR3 end, a read error is likely. The limits of the CDR3 on the DNA are not certain, so only TCRdb's listed CDR3 is given. The rearrangement links TRBV20-1 to TRBJ1-6. The CDR3 has 8 residues if both end residues are counted. Germline CDR1 DFQATT, CDR2 SNEGSKA (reference sequence). CDR3 sequence: CSAGSDPS.

This clone occurred once. The J gene is TRBJ2-5, the V gene TRBV15; 9 bases agree with TRBD1. There are 15 residues in the CDR3. Trimming removed 5 bases from V and 6 bases from J; junction bases left unmatched: 10. Germline V gene lookup returns CDR1 LNHNV and CDR2 YYDKDF (reference sequence). CDR3 loop: CATSQDRGNRKTQYF. The DNA for the CDR3 is TGTGCCACCAGCCAGGACAGGGGCAATCGAAAGACCCAGTACTTC. Drawing the rest from reference TRBV15 and TRBJ2-5, the complete variable domain is DAMVIQNPRYQVTQFGKPVTLSCSQTLNHNVMYWYQQKSSQAPKLLFHYYDKDFNNEADTPDNFQSRRPNTSFCFLDIRSPGLGDTAMYLCATSQDRGNRKTQYFGPGTRLLVL.

In nucleotides, the CDR3 is TGTGCCAGCAGTGAGGGTCCTCGGGGACGTCAGCCCCAGCATTTT. Residues: CASSEGPRGRQPQHF. V usage is TRBV6-1 and J usage is TRBJ1-5; tentatively, D is TRBD1 (5 bases). The CDR3 spans 15 residues. Germline V lookup: CDR1 MNHNS, CDR2 SASEGT. V shed 3 bases and J shed 6 bases, with 15 bases lying between them.

Points on this clone: Other DNA sequences from this sample encode an identical CDR3 as well. V gene TRBV9 combines with J gene TRBJ2-1; tentative D call: TRBD1 (5 bases). Trimming stripped 5 bases from V and 0 bases from J, with 12 bases between. The CDR3 length is 15 residues. Germline CDR1 SGDLS, CDR2 YYNGEE. CDR3 nucleotides: TGTGCCAGCAGTGTGGACATTAGCTCCTACAATGAGCAGTTCTTC. This sequence encodes CASSVDISSYNEQFF.

The rearrangement uses TRBV4-1 and TRBJ2-3, with 7 bases that match TRBD2. The V gene end was trimmed by 0 bases and the J gene end by 6 bases; junction bases not matched to a gene: 12. The CDR3 extends over 17 amino acids. Germline V lookup: CDR1 MGHRA, CDR2 YSYEKL. The CDR3 bases are TGCGCCAGCAGCCAAGAAGGCGGGAGCTTTGGGGTGGATACGCAGTATTTT. Its translation is CASSQEGGSFGVDTQYF.

The chain employs TRBV30 and TRBJ1-2; weak D call: TRBD1 (5 bases). V was clipped by 1 base and J by 3 bases, with 9 bases between them. The CDR3 covers 13 residues. Germline CDR1 and CDR2: GTSNPN and SVGIG (reference sequence). The CDR3 DNA is TGTGCCTGGAGTGGTCCGGGGGACTATGGCTACACCTTC. Its protein product is CAWSGPGDYGYTF.

The J gene is TRBJ2-5, the V gene TRBV6-5, with 7 bases aligning to TRBD2. The V gene end was trimmed by 5 bases and the J gene end by 2 bases; junction bases not matched to a gene: 8. From germline, CDR1 is MNHEY and CDR2 SVGAGI. The CDR3 is 15 residues long. The CDR3 reads CASSQSTSAQETQYF. As DNA, the CDR3 is TGTGCCAGCAGTCAGTCCACTAGCGCACAAGAGACCCAGTACTTC.

V is TRBV6-5 and J is TRBJ1-1; no reliable D call. Germline V gene sequence: CDR1 MNHEY, CDR2 SVGAGI. This CDR3 comprises 15 residues. V was cut by 8 bases and J by 8 bases, with 24 bases left in between. This CDR3 is CASLDLGSRTLEAFF. The CDR3 nucleotides are TGTGCCAGCTTGGACCTGGGAAGTAGAACACTGGAAGCTTTCTTT.

The V call is TRBV4-3, the J call TRBJ1-1; TRBD1 matches at 7 bases. CDR3 size: 15 residues. V shed 1 base and J 0 bases; nucleotides not matched to a gene: 2. Germline V gene data show CDR1 as LGHNA and CDR2 as YSLEER. The CDR3 DNA sequence: TGCGCCAGCAGCCAAGTAGGACAGGTGAACACTGAAGCTTTCTTT. This gives the protein CASSQVGQVNTEAFF.

With regard to this clone: This CDR3 is also generated by other DNA sequences in the sample. The chain carries TRBV7-9 and TRBJ2-7; no reliable D call. Per germline, CDR1 SEHNR and CDR2 FQNEAQ (reference sequence). The V gene lost 1 base and the J gene lost 6 bases, with 7 bases spanning the gap. CDR3 size: 12 residues. The chain's CDR3 is CASSLGASEQYF. CDR3 DNA sequence: TGTGCCAGCAGCTTAGGAGCCAGCGAGCAGTACTTC.

This chain uses TRBV27 with TRBJ1-2; the match to TRBD1 covers 10 bases. V trimming: 2 bases; J trimming: 6 bases; junction bases outside the gene matches: 6. The CDR3 has 15 residues. Germline CDR1 reads MNHEY; CDR2 reads SMNVEV (reference sequence). CDR3 bases: TGTGCCAGCAGTTTAACTCCCGGACAGGGGGATGGCTACACCTTC. It specifies CASSLTPGQGDGYTF.

This clone was observed a single time. CDR3 sequence: CASSDGTLPFF. CDR3 coding DNA: TGTGCCAGCTCAGACGGGACGTTGCCTTTCTTT. This chain uses TRBV18 with TRBJ1-1, with D possibly matching TRBD1 (5 bases). V lost 5 bases to trimming and J lost 12 bases, with 13 bases between them. The CDR3 contains 11 residues. Germline V lookup: CDR1 KGHSH, CDR2 LQKENI. Full variable domain (missing parts from reference TRBV18 and TRBJ1-1): NAGVMQNPRHLVRRRGQEARLRCSPMKGHSHVYWYRQLPEEGLKFMVYLQKENIIDESGMPKERFSAEFPKEGPSILRIQQVVRGDSAAYFCASSDGTLPFFGQGTRLTVV.

This CDR3 is CSVDGFLAGGPYNEQFF. CDR3 in DNA: TGCAGCGTTGATGGTTTTTTAGCGGGAGGCCCCTACAATGAGCAGTTCTTC. The chain has TRBV29-1 and TRBJ2-1; TRBD2 matches 10 bases. CDR3 length equals 17 residues. With 3 bases clipped from V and 2 bases from J, the junction kept 10 bases outside the gene matches. The V gene's germline CDR1 is SQVTM and CDR2 ANQGSEA.

This chain links TRBV5-1 with TRBJ2-7, with 9 bases identical to TRBD1. There are 16 residues in the CDR3. V trimming: 3 bases; J trimming: 5 bases; junction bases outside the gene matches: 12. Germline-derived CDR1 and CDR2 are SGHRS and YFSETQ. The DNA of the CDR3 is TGCGCCAGCAGCTCACCCGGGACAGGGTTCTTGGACGAGCAGTACTTC. Encoded protein: CASSSPGTGFLDEQYF.

Worth noting for this clone: Sequence at one end of the junction differs from germline and may be a read error. The V gene is TRBV14, the J gene TRBJ2-6; 10 nucleotides line up with TRBD1. The V gene's germline CDR1 is SGHDN and CDR2 FVKESK. This CDR3 spans 18 amino acids. The CDR3 region has the DNA TGTGCCAGCAGCGAAGACCGGGACAGGGGCTCTGGGGCCAACGTCCTGACTTTC. This gives the protein CASSEDRDRGSGANVLTF.

V is TRBV5-4 and J is TRBJ2-7, with D possibly being TRBD1 or TRBD2 (6 bases each). The CDR3 is 16 amino acids. CDR1 is SGHNT and CDR2 is YYREEE in the germline V gene (reference sequence). Trimming shortened V by 1 base and J by 3 bases, and 17 bases separated the two germline ends. The CDR3: CASSLYREATDYEQYF. The DNA for the CDR3 is TGTGCCAGCAGCTTGTACAGGGAGGCGACCGACTACGAGCAGTACTTC.

On this clone: Other DNA sequences within the sample encode an identical CDR3. The chain links TRBV5-6 to TRBJ2-7; D is unclear. Trimming removed 0 bases from V and 1 base from J, with 5 bases in between. Per the germline V gene, CDR1 is SGHDT and CDR2 is YYEEEE. This CDR3 is 13 amino acids long. CDR3 region: CASSLVRSYEQYF. The CDR3 DNA reads as TGTGCCAGCAGCTTGGTCCGTTCCTACGAGCAGTACTTC.

The V and J genes are TRBV7-9 and TRBJ1-2, with 9 positions matching TRBD1. Germline CDR1 and CDR2: SEHNR and FQNEAQ (reference sequence). J was trimmed by 5 bases and V by 1 base; bases with no gene match: 5. This CDR3 contains 15 residues. CDR3 loop: CASSLVGTGTYGYTF. CDR3 nucleotide sequence: TGTGCCAGCAGCTTAGTTGGGACAGGGACGTATGGCTACACCTTC.

The V call is TRBV7-2, the J call TRBJ1-1; no clear D. Germline loops: CDR1 SGHTA, CDR2 FQGNSA. The germline V and J ends were trimmed by 1 base and 1 base, with 7 bases remaining between them. CDR3 length equals 14 residues. CDR3 loop: CASSLEFGNTEAFF. In DNA form, the CDR3 reads TGTGCCAGCAGCTTAGAATTCGGGAACACTGAAGCTTTCTTT.

The chain couples TRBV7-9 to TRBJ1-6; D remains unclear. CDR1 is SEHNR, CDR2 FQNEAQ, per germline (reference sequence). The CDR3 spans 12 residues. Trimming cost V 5 bases and J 7 bases, with 6 bases left between them. The CDR3: CASSQINSPLHF. The DNA of the CDR3 is TGTGCCAGCAGCCAAATAAATTCACCCCTCCACTTT.

The V call is TRBV18, the J call TRBJ2-5, with 7 bases that match TRBD1. Trimming took 2 bases from V and 2 from J; bases not matched to a gene: 11. The germline V gene has CDR1 KGHSH and CDR2 LQKENI. The CDR3 has 17 amino acids. The chain's CDR3 is CASSPFRGQSGQETQYF. In nucleotides, the CDR3 is TGTGCCAGCTCACCATTTAGGGGACAGTCGGGACAAGAGACCCAGTACTTC. The full variable domain, rest sourced from reference TRBV18 and TRBJ2-5, is NAGVMQNPRHLVRRRGQEARLRCSPMKGHSHVYWYRQLPEEGLKFMVYLQKENIIDESGMPKERFSAEFPKEGPSILRIQQVVRGDSAAYFCASSPFRGQSGQETQYFGPGTRLLVL.